This T cell receptor beta chain was found in a study of blood T cell repertoires in COVID-19. Turning to the study itself: Material from acute and convalescent COVID-19 was sourced from the United States, Italy and Spain. From T cells, B-cell-depleted T cells, or PBMCs came the material, which was cDNA or gDNA.

Methods used by the authors: How many nucleated cells were present was estimated from reference gene primer amplification. Assay used: immunoSEQ multiplex PCR; TCRdb lists only in-frame clones, some missing. V and J calls and clone size are those listed in that table; D and trimming were worked out from the DNA. The sample consists of 100,000 to 150,000 clones, approximately 81% of them appearing once. Per germline, CDR1 SGHTA and CDR2 FQGTGA. CDR3 size: 14 residues. With 5 bases clipped from V and 5 bases from J, the junction kept 7 bases outside the gene matches. This clone was seen once. The sequence was obtained from a woman in her fifties or sixties with active or convalescent COVID-19. Sequencing input: peripheral blood. This chain uses TRBV7-3 with TRBJ2-7; 9 bases align to TRBD1. The CDR3 spells CASSRGQGIDEQYF. The CDR3 DNA is TGTGCCAGCAGCCGAGGACAGGGGATCGACGAGCAGTACTTC.